This entry describes one T cell receptor beta chain. This clonotype was detected a few times. Its cognate antigen has yet to be identified. A much larger clone lies a single base off, so this may be a read error. The sample comes from a study of regulatory T cells in long-lasting Graves disease (dated by TCRdb to the early 2020s). Concerning the study at large: In the newly diagnosed Graves' disease group, patients had been taking antithyroid drugs for less than 3 months. This study used TCR sequencing and RNA sequencing of peripheral blood to compare persistent Graves' disease patients against newly diagnosed Graves' disease patients. The study took place in China and was registered as a clinical trial. A total of around 35 samples underwent TCR sequencing, from about 13 patients with persistent Graves' disease and roughly 20 patients with newly diagnosed Graves' disease.

From the cysteine up to the phenylalanine, the CDR3 has a length of 14 residues. The read is trimmed to its CDR3 DNA, 42 bases read in frame from base 1. Trimming costs V 6 bases and J 7 bases, and their ends lie 15 bases apart. General study outcomes and caveats: The authors noted that the small sample size was a limitation that may lower accuracy. TRBV28, TRBJ1-2 and TRBJ2-5 were preferentially used in persistent disease, while TRBV20-1 and TRBJ2-1 were favored in newly diagnosed disease. Only peripheral blood was studied, because thyroid tissue, the primary lesion, was inaccessible. Sequencing and analysis were restricted to the TCR beta chain. More public clonotypes were shared among persistent patients (roughly 2,900) than among newly diagnosed patients (just under 1,000). Compared with newly diagnosed patients, persistent Graves' disease patients had lower TCR Shannon entropy and fewer highly expanded clones, which suggests clonal expansion.

The time point tag for this specimen amounts to: newly diagnosed GD, antithyroid drugs for less than 3 months. For both TCR sequencing and RNA sequencing, RNA was extracted from PBMCs in TRIzol. The diagnosis of Graves' disease followed American Thyroid Association guidelines. Patients for the study were recruited at an endocrinology department in Xi'an, China. Each patient gave 7 to 9.5 milliliters of peripheral blood, collected in an EDTA anticoagulant tube. Ficoll Paque Plus density gradient separation was used to isolate PBMCs, and no further T cell sorting was performed. An Agilent 2100 Bioanalyzer and agarose gel were used to check RNA quality, and a NanoDrop 2000 was used to measure RNA concentration. Receptor amplification or capture employed multiplex PCR. Instrument on record: Illumina HiSeq 4000. iRepertoire HTBI primers and Arm-PCR amplification of CDR3 regions were used to construct TCR beta libraries. Before sequencing, the PCR products underwent gel purification. The published analysis was carried out like this. Gene usage analysis of CDR3 amino acid clonotypes relied on the approximately 68 TRBV and 13 to 15 TRBJ segments identified across samples. COPE and FqMerger were used to merge the filtered high-quality paired reads into contigs. BLAST was used to align contigs to the IMGT TRBV, TRBD and TRBJ reference genes, and CDR3 was defined following IMGT. Any clonotype with a frequency above 0.1% was classified as a highly expanded clone. Shannon entropy was used to measure repertoire diversity, and the Gini coefficient was used to measure V-J evenness. Clonotypes shared by more than one individual were considered public. TCRdb reworked the public reads: Q25 trimming with fastp, MiXCR clone assembly, productive beta chains retained. Each entry merges the rows of one CDR3 protein and shows their most common DNA and genes. TCRdb's processing, not the authors', yielded these V and J calls. The sample records approximately 230,000 distinct CDR3 sequences, around 18% of which are singletons. Together, the top ten hold less than 25% of the sample.

Here the sequenced sample was peripheral blood mononuclear cells (PBMCs), taken at new diagnosis, from a patient treated with antithyroid drugs. The rearrangement joined TRBV12-3 or TRBV12-4 to TRBJ2-2; a tentative D call is TRBD2 (5 bases match). This TCR came from a female donor with Graves disease. This receptor has the CDR3 CASRKLVSGGELFF. The nucleotide sequence is TGTGCCAGCAGAAAACTAGTGTCGGGCGGGGAGCTGTTTTTT.